This TCR beta chain was identified in a study of cytotoxic CD8 clonotypes in ibrutinib-treated CLL. Profiling relied on immunoSEQ multiplex PCR, and the TCRdb table lists in-frame clones only, not all of them. Altogether around 300,000 clones are present, roughly 80% being singletons, with the ten largest covering approximately 7%. Germline-derived CDR1 and CDR2 are SNHLY and FYNNEI. V was trimmed by 2 bases and J by 5 bases, leaving 10 bases between them. This CDR3 contains 13 residues. The starting material was PBMCs, obtained before ibrutinib treatment. The genes are TRBV2 and TRBJ2-7; D remains ambiguous. The sequence came from a human donor with chronic lymphocytic leukemia. The CDR3 nucleotides read TGTGCCAGCAGTGAAACGCTCGGGCACGAGCAGTACTTC. This encodes CASSETLGHEQYF.